This T cell receptor beta chain is from a study of early T cells in non-severe SARS-CoV-2 infection. Unmatched junction bases numbered 11, after V lost 4 bases and J lost 2 bases. The CDR3 totals 17 residues. Germline assignment: CDR1 DFQATT and CDR2 SNEGSKA (reference sequence). TCRdb itself ran the 5' RACE reads through MiXCR, one entry per CDR3 protein. Here the sample spans some 70,000 distinct CDR3 sequences, about 9% being singletons. This clonotype has at least ten counts. The chain employs TRBV20-1 and TRBJ2-3; 11 nucleotides agree with TRBD2. The TCR comes from an adult who was a healthcare worker with PCR-confirmed SARS-CoV-2 infection or an uninfected control (not recorded which). The sample comprised whole blood. The CDR3 sequence is CSANPTSGGSHTDTQYF. Here the CDR3 DNA reads TGCAGTGCTAATCCCACTAGCGGGGGTTCCCACACAGATACGCAGTATTTT.